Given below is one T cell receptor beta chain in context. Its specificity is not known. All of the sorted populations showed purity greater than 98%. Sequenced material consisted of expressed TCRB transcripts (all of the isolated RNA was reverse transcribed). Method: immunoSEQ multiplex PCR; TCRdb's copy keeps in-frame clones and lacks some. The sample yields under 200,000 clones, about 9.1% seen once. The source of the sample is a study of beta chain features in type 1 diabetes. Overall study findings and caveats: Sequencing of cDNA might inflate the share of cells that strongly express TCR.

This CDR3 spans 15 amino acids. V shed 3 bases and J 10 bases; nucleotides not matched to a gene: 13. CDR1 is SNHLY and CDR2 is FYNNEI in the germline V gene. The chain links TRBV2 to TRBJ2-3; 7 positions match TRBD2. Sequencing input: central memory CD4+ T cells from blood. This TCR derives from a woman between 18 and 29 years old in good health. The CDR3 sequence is CASSEGGRSQLPQYF. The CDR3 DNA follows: TGTGCCAGCAGTGAGGGAGGGAGAAGTCAGTTGCCGCAGTATTTT.